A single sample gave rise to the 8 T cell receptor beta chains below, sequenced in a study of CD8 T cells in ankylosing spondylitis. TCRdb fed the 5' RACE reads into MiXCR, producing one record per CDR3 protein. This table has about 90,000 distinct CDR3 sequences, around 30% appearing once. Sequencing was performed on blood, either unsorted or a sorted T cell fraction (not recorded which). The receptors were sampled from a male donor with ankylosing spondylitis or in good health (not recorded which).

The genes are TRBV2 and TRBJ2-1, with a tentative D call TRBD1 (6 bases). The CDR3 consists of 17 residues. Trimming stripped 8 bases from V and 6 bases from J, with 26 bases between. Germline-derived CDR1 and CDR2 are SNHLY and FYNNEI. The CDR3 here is CASGLPFGRTVLNEQFF. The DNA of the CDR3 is TGTGCCAGCGGTCTCCCCTTCGGTCGGACAGTCCTCAATGAGCAGTTCTTC.

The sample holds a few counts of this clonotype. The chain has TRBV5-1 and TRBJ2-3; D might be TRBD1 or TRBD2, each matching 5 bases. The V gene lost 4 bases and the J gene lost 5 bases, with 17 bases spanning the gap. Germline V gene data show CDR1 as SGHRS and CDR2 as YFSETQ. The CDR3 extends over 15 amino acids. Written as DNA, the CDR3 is TGCGCCAGCAGCCCCAGGACTTCTAGGGGAGATACGCAGTATTTT. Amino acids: CASSPRTSRGDTQYF.

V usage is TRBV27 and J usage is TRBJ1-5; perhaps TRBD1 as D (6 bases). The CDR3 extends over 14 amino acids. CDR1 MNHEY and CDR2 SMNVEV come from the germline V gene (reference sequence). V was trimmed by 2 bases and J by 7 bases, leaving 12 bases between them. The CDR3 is CASSLGPGGQPQHF. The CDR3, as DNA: TGTGCCAGCAGTTTAGGCCCCGGGGGCCAGCCCCAGCATTTT.

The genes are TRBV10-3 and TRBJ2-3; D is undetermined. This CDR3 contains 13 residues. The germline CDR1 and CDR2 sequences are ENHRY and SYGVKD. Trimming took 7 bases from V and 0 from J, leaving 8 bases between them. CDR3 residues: CAITPGSTDTQYF. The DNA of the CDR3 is TGTGCCATCACTCCTGGCAGCACAGATACGCAGTATTTT.

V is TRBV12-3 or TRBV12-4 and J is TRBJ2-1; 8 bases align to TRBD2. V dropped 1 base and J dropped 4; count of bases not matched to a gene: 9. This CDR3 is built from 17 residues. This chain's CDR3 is CASSLEALAARYNEQFF. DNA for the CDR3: TGTGCCAGCAGTTTAGAGGCACTAGCGGCCCGTTACAATGAGCAGTTCTTC.

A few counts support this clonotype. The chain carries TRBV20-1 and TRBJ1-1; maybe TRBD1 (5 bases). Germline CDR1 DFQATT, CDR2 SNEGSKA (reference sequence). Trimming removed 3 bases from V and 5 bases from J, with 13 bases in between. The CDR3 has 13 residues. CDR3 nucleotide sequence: TGCAGTGCTAGGCAGGGTTTTGGGACTGAAGCTTTCTTT. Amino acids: CSARQGFGTEAFF.

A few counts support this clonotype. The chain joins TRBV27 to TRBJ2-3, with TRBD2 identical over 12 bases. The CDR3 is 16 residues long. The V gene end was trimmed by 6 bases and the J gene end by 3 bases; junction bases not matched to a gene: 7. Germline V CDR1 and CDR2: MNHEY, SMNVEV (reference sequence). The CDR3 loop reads CASRGASGRATDTQYF. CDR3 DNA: TGTGCCAGCAGGGGGGCTAGCGGGAGGGCTACAGATACGCAGTATTTT.

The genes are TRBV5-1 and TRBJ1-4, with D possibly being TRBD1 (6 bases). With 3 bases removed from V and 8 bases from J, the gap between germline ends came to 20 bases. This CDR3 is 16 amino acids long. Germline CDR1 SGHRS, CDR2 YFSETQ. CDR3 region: CASSSSSGGRGEKLFF. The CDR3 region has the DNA TGCGCCAGCAGCTCATCCAGTGGGGGCCGGGGGGAAAAACTGTTTTTT.